The entry that follows covers one T cell receptor (beta chain) sequence. The CDR3 is 15 residues long. Germline V CDR1 and CDR2: MNHEY, SVGAGI. J was trimmed by 6 bases and V by 0 bases; bases with no gene match: 4. This entry comes from a study of CD8 T cells in Susac syndrome. After extraction with the RNeasy kit, roughly 0.45 to 1 ug of the RNA was reverse transcribed using random hexamers. Multiplex PCR with immunoSEQ amplified the TCR beta CDR3 across 54 Vbeta and 13 Jbeta. TCRdb recomputed calls from the immunoSEQ multiplex PCR reads with MiXCR, one row per CDR3 protein. The sample has over 80,000 distinct CDR3 sequences; over 85% are singletons.

The source is a human donor in good health. The specimen was CD8+ T cells from PBMCs. The chain carries TRBV6-5 and TRBJ2-7; TRBD2 matches at 11 bases. CDR3 nucleotides: TGTGCCAGCAGTTACTCGGAGCTAGCGGGGGGCGAGCAGTACTTC. Its protein is CASSYSELAGGEQYF.